This T cell receptor beta chain originates from a study of T cells after yellow fever vaccination (dated by TCRdb to between 2017 and 2020). Concerning the study at large: The SMART-Seq v4 Ultra Low Input RNA kit was used to prepare libraries from fractions with low cell numbers. To track T-cell clones before and after primary and booster YFV17D yellow fever vaccination, bulk TCR alpha and beta repertoires were sequenced longitudinally. Two healthy male donors, one aged 18 to 30 and one aged 30 to 40 years, made up the cohort. Bulk PBMC replicates and cell subsets were isolated from blood drawn at multiple timepoints before and after both primary and secondary immunization. General findings and caveats noted by the study authors: The secondary T-cell response was found to be weaker but faster than the primary response, with a peak reached on day 5 rather than on day 15. Computational filtering was needed because FACS-sorted repertoires could contain abundant contaminating clonotypes from the bulk population. Only two donors were included in the study, so the extent to which the findings can be generalized is limited. After the booster, most clones that had expanded after primary vaccination were detected again (around 97% of CD4 and over 75% of CD8), suggesting broad maintenance of memory. A small share of clonotypes occurred in both CD4 and CD8 compartments, likely arising from convergent recombination.

TCR cDNA was synthesized by 5'RACE template switching, which introduced a universal primer site and unique molecular identifiers. Priming of cDNA synthesis was performed from both the TCR alpha and TCR beta constant segments. Libraries were amplified in two PCR steps, with sample barcodes and sequencing adapters added in the second step. Libraries were sequenced on Illumina HiSeq 2500 (2x100 bp) or NovaSeq (2x150 bp). Turning to the authors' computational methods: MIGEC handled demultiplexing of reads and collapsing into UMI consensus sequences, while MiXCR performed V(D)J alignment. Vaccine-responding clonotypes were defined with edgeR using replicate PBMC samples, requiring FDR below 0.01 and a log2 fold change above 5 up to day 15. Each bulk clonotype was labeled CD4 or CD8 based on which sequenced repertoire, CD4 or CD8, contained the clonotype at higher abundance. TCRdb reprocessed the public reads (quality trimming at Q25 with fastp, clone calling with MiXCR) and kept in-frame beta chains. Entries are consolidated by CDR3 protein sequence, retaining the most common genes and DNA. These V and J calls rely on TCRdb rather than the paper's analysis. This sample comprises some 160,000 distinct CDR3 sequences, 6.5% to 8.5% of them detected only once. The top ten clonotypes cover about 2.5% of the sample.

The table lists this clonotype with a few counts. What this receptor recognizes is not known. No base quality values were provided; no much bigger clone lies one nucleotide off. CDR1 and CDR2 were assigned from the germline V gene (reference sequence) as LNHDA and SQIVND. V was cut back by 7 bases and J by 2 bases, leaving a gap of 6 bases between them. The CDR3 sequence holds 13 residues, the cysteine and phenylalanine included. The kept DNA is CDR3 alone, 39 bases in frame from the first base. In the paper's terms, the treatment or condition label means: live attenuated yellow fever vaccine strain. A standard Ficoll-Paque protocol was used to isolate PBMCs from peripheral blood. Dynabeads CD4 and CD8 positive selection kits were used to isolate CD4 and CD8 T-cell fractions. RNA was extracted with TriZol from bulk PBMCs, CD4 and CD8 fractions, and dextramer-positive and dextramer-negative fractions.

This TCR was recovered from a man between 18 and 35 years old who received the YFV17D yellow fever vaccine. The chain is assembled from TRBV19 and TRBJ1-6, with no confident D gene call. This specimen consisted of CD4+ T cells sorted from PBMCs, obtained about 5 days after the first yellow fever vaccination. The CDR3 reads CASNRAYNSPLHF. The nucleotides read TGTGCCAGTAACCGAGCCTATAATTCACCCCTCCACTTT.